This T cell receptor (beta chain) was sequenced during a study of neoadjuvant nivolumab and ipilimumab in lung cancer. Whole-study results and caveats: TCR clonality did not significantly correlate with pathologic tumor regression. Only two of four nivolumab-treated tumors gained richness and clonality by surgery.

V was pared by 0 bases and J by 4 bases, with 13 bases between. The CDR3 extends over 16 amino acids. The germline V gene encodes CDR1 MNHEY and CDR2 SVGAGI. Profiled with immunoSEQ multiplex PCR; TCRdb holds only in-frame clones, not every one. This table has about 18,000 clones, 79% appearing once. To note about this clone: Antigen: not known.

The sequencing here drew on tumor tissue, taken after neoadjuvant nivolumab, alone or with ipilimumab, at or shortly before surgery. This chain joins TRBV6-5 and TRBJ1-3, with no clear D. The TCR comes from an adult with non-small cell lung cancer. CDR3 residues: CASSYSNAFAGNTIYF. For the CDR3, the DNA is TGTGCCAGCAGTTACTCGAACGCGTTCGCGGGAAACACCATATATTTT.